The rows below give T cell receptor beta chains drawn from one sample of a study of blood T cells in healthy people across ages. Via MiXCR, TCRdb re-called the 5' RACE reads, giving one row per CDR3 protein. The sample lists about 1.4 million distinct CDR3 sequences; 59% were seen once. Sequencing was carried out using blood. These receptors were taken from a man between 18 and 29 years old in good health. Both conserved end residues are part of each CDR3. The D gene is left open where the match is weak. Some rows have no size entry. The others give once, few or many, or a class for an expanded clone.

J: TRBJ1-5
V: TRBV15
D: TRBD1
size: NA
CDR3: CATSTGDRGLYGNQPQHF
DNA: TGTGCCACCAGCACGGGGGACAGGGGGCTCTATGGCAATCAGCCCCAGCATTTT

J: TRBJ2-1
V: TRBV29-1
D: TRBD1
size: NA
CDR3: CSATLDRVAYNEQFF
DNA: TGCAGCGCGACTCTGGACAGGGTTGCCTACAATGAGCAGTTCTTC

J: TRBJ1-4
V: TRBV6-5
D: TRBD1
size: NA
CDR3: CASSYAPLGQGEEKLFF
DNA: TGTGCCAGCAGTTATGCCCCCCTCGGACAGGGAGAGGAAAAACTGTTTTTT

J: TRBJ1-1
V: TRBV5-1
D: NA
size: NA
CDR3: CASSLEPGVNTEAFF
DNA: TGCGCCAGCAGCTTGGAACCTGGCGTGAACACTGAAGCTTTCTTT

J: TRBJ1-6
V: TRBV4-1
D: NA
size: NA
CDR3: CASSHMRQANSPLHF
DNA: TGCGCCAGCAGCCATATGCGACAGGCTAATTCACCCCTCCACTTT

J: TRBJ1-1
V: TRBV7-9
D: NA
size: NA
CDR3: CASGPLDTEAFF
DNA: TGTGCCAGCGGGCCGCTGGACACTGAAGCTTTCTTT

J: TRBJ2-4
V: TRBV7-8
D: NA
size: NA
CDR3: CASSLLRPGVAKNIQYF
DNA: TGTGCCAGCAGCTTACTTCGTCCGGGAGTGGCCAAAAACATTCAGTACTTC

J: TRBJ2-1
V: TRBV27
D: TRBD2
size: few
CDR3: CASSSYDILASYNEQFF
DNA: TGTGCCAGCAGTTCCTACGATATACTAGCGAGCTACAATGAGCAGTTCTTC

J: TRBJ2-2
V: TRBV10-3
D: NA
size: NA
CDR3: CAISEPHTGELFF
DNA: TGTGCCATCAGTGAGCCCCACACCGGGGAGCTGTTTTTT

J: TRBJ2-7
V: TRBV7-2
D: TRBD2
size: few
CDR3: CASSIGLAGEQYF
DNA: TGTGCCAGCAGCATCGGGCTAGCGGGAGAGCAGTACTTC